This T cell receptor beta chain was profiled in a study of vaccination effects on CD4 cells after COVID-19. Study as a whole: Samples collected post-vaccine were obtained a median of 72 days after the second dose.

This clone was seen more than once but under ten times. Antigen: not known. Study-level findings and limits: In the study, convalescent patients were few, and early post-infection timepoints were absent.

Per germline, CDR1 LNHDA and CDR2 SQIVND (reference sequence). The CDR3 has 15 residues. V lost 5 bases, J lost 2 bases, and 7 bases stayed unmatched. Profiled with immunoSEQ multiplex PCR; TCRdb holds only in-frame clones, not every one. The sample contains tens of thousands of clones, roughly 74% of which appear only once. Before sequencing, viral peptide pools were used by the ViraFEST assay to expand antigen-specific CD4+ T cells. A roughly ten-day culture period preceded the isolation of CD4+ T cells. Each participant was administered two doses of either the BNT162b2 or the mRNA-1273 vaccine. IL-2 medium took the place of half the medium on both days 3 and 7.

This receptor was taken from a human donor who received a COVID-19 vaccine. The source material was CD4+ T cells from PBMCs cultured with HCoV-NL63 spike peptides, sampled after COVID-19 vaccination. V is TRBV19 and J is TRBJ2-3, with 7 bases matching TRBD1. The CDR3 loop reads CASSVRQGPTDTQYF. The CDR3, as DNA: TGTGCCAGTAGTGTTCGACAGGGCCCCACAGATACGCAGTATTTT. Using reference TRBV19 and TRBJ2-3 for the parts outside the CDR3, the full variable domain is DGGITQSPKYLFRKEGQNVTLSCEQNLNHDAMYWYRQDPGQGLRLIYYSQIVNDFQKGDIAEGYSVSREKKESFPLTVTSAQKNPTAFYLCASSVRQGPTDTQYFGPGTRLTVL.